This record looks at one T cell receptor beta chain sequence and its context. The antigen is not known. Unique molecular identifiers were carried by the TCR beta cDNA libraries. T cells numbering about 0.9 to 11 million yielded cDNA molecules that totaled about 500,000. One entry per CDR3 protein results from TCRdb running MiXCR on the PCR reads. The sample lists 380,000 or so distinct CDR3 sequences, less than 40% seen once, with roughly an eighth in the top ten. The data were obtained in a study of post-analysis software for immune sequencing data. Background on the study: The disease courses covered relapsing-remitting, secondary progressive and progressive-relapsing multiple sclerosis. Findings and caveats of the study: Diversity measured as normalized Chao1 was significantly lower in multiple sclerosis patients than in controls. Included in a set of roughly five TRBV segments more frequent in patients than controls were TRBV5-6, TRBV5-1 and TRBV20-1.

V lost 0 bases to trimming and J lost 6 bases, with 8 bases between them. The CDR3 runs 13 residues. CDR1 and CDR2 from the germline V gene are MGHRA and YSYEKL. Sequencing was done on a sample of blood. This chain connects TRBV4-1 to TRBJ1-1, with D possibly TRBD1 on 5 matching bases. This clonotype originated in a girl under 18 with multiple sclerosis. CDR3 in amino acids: CASSQDPGAEAFF. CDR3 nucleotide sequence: TGCGCCAGCAGCCAAGACCCGGGGGCTGAAGCTTTCTTT.